The rows below give T cell receptor beta chains drawn from one sample of a study of T cell responses to AZD1222 COVID-19 vaccine. Some clones are missing from TCRdb's copy, which holds only in-frame ones; the method was immunoSEQ multiplex PCR. The table shows 75,000 to 100,000 clones, with roughly 84% occurring only once. The sequences come from peripheral blood, collected on day 0 of AZD1222 vaccination. Receptors were obtained from an adult in good health. Each CDR3 is given without its conserved first and last residue. The order of the fields is V gene, D gene, CDR3 length, CDR3 protein. The D gene is left open where the match is weak.

V gene: TRBV7-8
D gene: TRBD1
CDR3 length: 13
CDR3 protein: ASSMSGTDPYGYT

V gene: TRBV5-8
D gene: .
CDR3 length: 10
CDR3 protein: ASSSPSYEQY

V gene: TRBV7-9
D gene: TRBD1
CDR3 length: 14
CDR3 protein: ASSLDRGLLNQPQH

V gene: TRBV18
D gene: TRBD1
CDR3 length: 13
CDR3 protein: ASSPPQGDLYEQY

V gene: TRBV5-1
D gene: .
CDR3 length: 11
CDR3 protein: ASSLDGDYGYT

V gene: TRBV5-5
D gene: TRBD1
CDR3 length: 13
CDR3 protein: ASSVGQHSNQPQH

V gene: TRBV3-1/TRBV3-2
D gene: TRBD1
CDR3 length: 14
CDR3 protein: ASSGQGRSYNSPLH

V gene: TRBV9
D gene: .
CDR3 length: 10
CDR3 protein: ASSVLGETQY

V gene: TRBV9
D gene: .
CDR3 length: 14
CDR3 protein: ASSASGFLEDSPLH

V gene: TRBV6-6
D gene: .
CDR3 length: 13
CDR3 protein: ASSYIAGLRYEQY